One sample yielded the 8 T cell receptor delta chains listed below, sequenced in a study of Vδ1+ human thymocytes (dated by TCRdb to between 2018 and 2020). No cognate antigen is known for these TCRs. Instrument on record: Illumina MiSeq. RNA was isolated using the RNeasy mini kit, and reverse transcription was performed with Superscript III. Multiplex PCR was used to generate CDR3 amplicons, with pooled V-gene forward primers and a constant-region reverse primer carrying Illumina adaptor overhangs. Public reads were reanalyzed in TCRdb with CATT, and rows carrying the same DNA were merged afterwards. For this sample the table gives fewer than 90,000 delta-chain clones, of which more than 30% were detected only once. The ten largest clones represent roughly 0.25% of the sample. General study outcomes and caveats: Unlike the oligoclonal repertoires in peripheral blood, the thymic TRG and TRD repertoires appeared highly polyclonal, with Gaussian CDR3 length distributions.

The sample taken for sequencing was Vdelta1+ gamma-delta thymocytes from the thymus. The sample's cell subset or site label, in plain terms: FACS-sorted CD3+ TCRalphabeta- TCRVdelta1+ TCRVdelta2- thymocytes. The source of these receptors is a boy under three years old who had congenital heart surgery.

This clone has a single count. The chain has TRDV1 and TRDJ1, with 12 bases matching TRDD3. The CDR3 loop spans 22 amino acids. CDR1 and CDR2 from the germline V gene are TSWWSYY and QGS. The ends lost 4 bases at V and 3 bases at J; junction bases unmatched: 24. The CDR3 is CALGVQNFPSTGGYLLSDKLIF. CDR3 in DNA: TGTGCTCTTGGGGTCCAGAACTTCCCCTCAACTGGGGGATACCTGTTATCCGATAAACTCATCTTT.

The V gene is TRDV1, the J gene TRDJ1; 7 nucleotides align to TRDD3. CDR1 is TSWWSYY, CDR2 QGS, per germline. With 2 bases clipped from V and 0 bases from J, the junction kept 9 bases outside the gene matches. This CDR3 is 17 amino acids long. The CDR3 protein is CALGESKGYRYTDKLIF. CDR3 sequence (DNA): TGTGCTCTTGGGGAATCGAAGGGATACAGGTACACCGATAAACTCATCTTT.

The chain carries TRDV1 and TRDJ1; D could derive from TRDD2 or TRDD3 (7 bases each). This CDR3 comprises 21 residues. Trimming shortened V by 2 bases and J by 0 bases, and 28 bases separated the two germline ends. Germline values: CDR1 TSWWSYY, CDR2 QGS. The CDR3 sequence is CALGELDSYVGLGMYTDKLIF. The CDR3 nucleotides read TGTGCTCTTGGGGAATTAGATTCCTACGTTGGACTGGGGATGTACACCGATAAACTCATCTTT.

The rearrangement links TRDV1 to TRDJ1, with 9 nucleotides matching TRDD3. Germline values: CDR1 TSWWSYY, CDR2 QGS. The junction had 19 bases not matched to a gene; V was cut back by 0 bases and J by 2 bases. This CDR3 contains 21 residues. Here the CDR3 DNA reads TGTGCTCTTGGGGAACTGGGAACTGATGGGGGATATGGTTTGGGTACCGATAAACTCATCTTT. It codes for CALGELGTDGGYGLGTDKLIF.

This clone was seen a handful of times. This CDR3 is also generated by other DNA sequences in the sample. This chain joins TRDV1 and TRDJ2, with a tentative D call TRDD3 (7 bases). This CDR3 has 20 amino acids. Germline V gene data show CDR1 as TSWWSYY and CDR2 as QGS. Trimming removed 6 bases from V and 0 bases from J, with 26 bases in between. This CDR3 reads CALGGVLRSWGTSLTAQLFF. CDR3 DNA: TGTGCTCTTGGCGGCGTCCTACGGAGTTGGGGGACCTCTTTGACAGCACAACTCTTCTTT.

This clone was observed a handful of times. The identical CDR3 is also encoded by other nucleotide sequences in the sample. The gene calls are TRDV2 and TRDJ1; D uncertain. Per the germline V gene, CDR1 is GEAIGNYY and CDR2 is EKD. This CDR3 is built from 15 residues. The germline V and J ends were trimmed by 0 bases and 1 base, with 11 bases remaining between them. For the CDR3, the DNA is TGTGCCTGTGACACCGTGGCTTCGTTCACCGATAAACTCATCTTT. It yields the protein CACDTVASFTDKLIF.

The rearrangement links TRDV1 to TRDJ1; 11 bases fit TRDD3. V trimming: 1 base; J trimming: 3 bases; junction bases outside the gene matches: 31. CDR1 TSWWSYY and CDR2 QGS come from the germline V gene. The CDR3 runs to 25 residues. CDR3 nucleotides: TGTGCTCTTGGGGAACCCCTACCTCTTCCTACGGAGCTACGTACTGGGGGATATGGAGCCGATAAACTCATCTTT. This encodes CALGEPLPLPTELRTGGYGADKLIF.

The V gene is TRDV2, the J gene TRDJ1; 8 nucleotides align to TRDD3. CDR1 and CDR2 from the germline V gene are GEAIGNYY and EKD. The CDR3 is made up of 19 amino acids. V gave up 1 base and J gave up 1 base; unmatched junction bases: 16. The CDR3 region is CACDTGGFTSALCTDKLIF. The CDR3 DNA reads TGTGCCTGTGACACTGGGGGATTTACGTCTGCACTTTGCACCGATAAACTCATCTTT.